These 14 T cell receptor beta chains share one sample of origin, sequenced in a study of blood T cell repertoires in COVID-19. TCRdb's table, derived via immunoSEQ multiplex PCR, lists solely in-frame clones and lacks some. This table has some 390,000 clones, 87% appearing once. Sequenced: peripheral blood. These receptors came from a woman in her sixties or seventies with COVID-19, enrolled during active disease.

The chain uses TRBV19 and TRBJ2-1, with 8 bases identical to TRBD2. This CDR3 spans 15 amino acids. The junction had 8 bases not matched to a gene; V was cut back by 6 bases and J by 4 bases. Germline V CDR1 and CDR2: LNHDA, SQIVND (reference sequence). CDR3 nucleotides: TGTGCCAGTAGCACGAGCGGGGGCCATTACAATGAGCAGTTCTTC. It is translated as CASSTSGGHYNEQFF.

This chain links TRBV9 with TRBJ2-5; D possibly corresponds to TRBD2 (7 bases). Germline V CDR1 and CDR2: SGDLS, YYNGEE. V lost 1 base and J lost 5, with 15 bases in between. CDR3 length equals 15 residues. The CDR3, as DNA: TGTGCCAGCAGCGTATTGGGGGGGGCCTTGGAGACCCAGTACTTC. This gives the protein CASSVLGGALETQYF.

The chain links TRBV2 to TRBJ1-1, with TRBD1 identical over 9 bases. The germline V gene has CDR1 SNHLY and CDR2 FYNNEI. CDR3 length: 14 residues. The V gene end was trimmed by 7 bases and the J gene end by 2 bases; junction bases not matched to a gene: 5. Written as DNA, the CDR3 is TGTGCCAGCATTAGGGACAGGGACAACACTGAAGCTTTCTTT. It encodes CASIRDRDNTEAFF.

The chain has TRBV5-1 and TRBJ1-1; no firm D call. Germline CDR1 and CDR2: SGHRS and YFSETQ. Deletions cut 7 bases from V and 4 bases from J, with 20 bases between. The CDR3 is 15 residues long. In nucleotides, the CDR3 is TGCGCCAGCCGAGTCTCAGGTTCGGAAGGCACTGAAGCTTTCTTT. The encoded protein is CASRVSGSEGTEAFF. The entire variable domain, with the rest obtained from reference TRBV5-1 and TRBJ1-1, is as follows: KAGVTQTPRYLIKTRGQQVTLSCSPISGHRSVSWYQQTPGQGLQFLFEYFSETQRNKGNFPGRFSGRQFSNSRSEMNVSTLELGDSALYLCASRVSGSEGTEAFFGQGTRLTVV.

This clone was seen just once. This chain joins TRBV25-1 and TRBJ2-1, with D hard to call. Trimming cost V 3 bases and J 3 bases, with 12 bases left between them. The CDR3 contains 15 residues. Germline CDR1 and CDR2: MGHDK and SYGVNS. CDR3 nucleotide sequence: TGTGCCAGCAGTGACAGCCAGCCAGGCTACAATGAGCAGTTCTTC. Translating it yields CASSDSQPGYNEQFF.

V usage is TRBV7-3 and J usage is TRBJ2-1; 7 bases agree with TRBD2. From germline, CDR1 is SGHTA and CDR2 FQGTGA. The CDR3 length is 14 residues. J was trimmed by 9 bases and V by 4 bases; bases with no gene match: 9. The CDR3 DNA sequence: TGTGCCAGCAGCTCACAGCTGGGGGGGACTGAGCAGTTCTTC. Its protein is CASSSQLGGTEQFF.

This chain joins TRBV7-9 and TRBJ1-1, with D possibly TRBD1 on 5 matching bases. This CDR3 is built from 14 residues. The ends were cut back, 3 bases at V and 6 bases at J, with 14 bases in the middle. From germline, CDR1 is SEHNR and CDR2 FQNEAQ (reference sequence). The CDR3 DNA follows: TGTGCCAGCAGCTTCTCAGGGTCGACCGCTGAAGCTTTCTTT. Translating gives CASSFSGSTAEAFF.

V gene TRBV6-6 combines with J gene TRBJ1-3, with D maybe TRBD1 (5 bases). Germline-derived CDR1 and CDR2 are MNHNY and SVGAGI (reference sequence). The V end was cut by 10 bases, the J end by 0 bases, with 13 bases between. The CDR3 spans 14 residues. This CDR3 reads CAISQGFSGNTIYF. The CDR3, as DNA: TGTGCCATATCGCAGGGTTTCTCTGGAAACACCATATATTTT.

This chain joins TRBV5-1 and TRBJ2-3; 10 positions agree with TRBD2. The CDR3 length is 16 residues. The germline gives CDR1 SGHRS, CDR2 YFSETQ. V lost 2 bases and J lost 0; bases outside the gene matches: 3. CDR3 DNA: TGCGCCAGCAGCTTTGCTAGCGGGGGAAGCACAGATACGCAGTATTTT. As protein: CASSFASGGSTDTQYF.

The chain recombines TRBV4-1 with TRBJ2-7; D ambiguous. CDR1 and CDR2 from the germline V gene are MGHRA and YSYEKL. CDR3 size: 16 residues. The V end lost 1 base, the J end lost 1 base, and 14 bases lay between the germline ends. CDR3 sequence: CASSQGATDASYEQYF. The DNA for the CDR3 is TGCGCCAGCAGCCAAGGGGCCACAGATGCATCCTACGAGCAGTACTTC.

This rearrangement joins TRBV7-6 to TRBJ1-1; 7 bases match TRBD1. The CDR3 has 18 amino acids. Germline assignment: CDR1 SGHVS and CDR2 FNYEAQ. Trimming cost V 4 bases and J 2 bases; bases outside gene matches: 16. The chain's CDR3 is CASSSLHRDSIANTEAFF. In DNA, the CDR3 is TGTGCCAGCAGCTCCCTTCACCGGGACAGCATCGCCAACACTGAAGCTTTCTTT.

This clone was seen just once. The CDR3 DNA follows: TGTGCCAGCTCACCAAGTACAGGGTTGAACACTGAAGCTTTCTTT. It encodes CASSPSTGLNTEAFF. This chain links TRBV18 with TRBJ1-1; maybe TRBD1 (6 bases). The CDR3 is made up of 15 amino acids. CDR1 and CDR2 from the germline V gene are KGHSH and LQKENI. Trimming pared 2 bases from V and 0 bases from J, leaving 10 bases between. Supplemented by reference TRBV18 and TRBJ1-1, the full variable domain reads NAGVMQNPRHLVRRRGQEARLRCSPMKGHSHVYWYRQLPEEGLKFMVYLQKENIIDESGMPKERFSAEFPKEGPSILRIQQVVRGDSAAYFCASSPSTGLNTEAFFGQGTRLTVV.

The V and J genes are TRBV5-1 and TRBJ1-2, with D possibly TRBD1 on 5 matching bases. The CDR3 is made up of 16 amino acids. Looked up from germline, CDR1 is SGHRS and CDR2 is YFSETQ. V lost 0 bases, J lost 8 bases, and 20 bases lay in between. Here the CDR3 DNA reads TGCGCCAGCAGCTTGGAGGCAGGGCCCGTGAGTGAGGGCTACACCTTC. Translating gives CASSLEAGPVSEGYTF.

This sequence joins TRBV2 and TRBJ2-7; possibly TRBD2 for D (5 bases). Germline CDR1 and CDR2: SNHLY and FYNNEI. Deletions cut 6 bases from V and 2 bases from J, with 14 bases between. The CDR3 extends over 14 amino acids. The CDR3 region is CASSLAGETYEQYF. The DNA for the CDR3 is TGTGCCAGCAGCCTCGCCGGGGAGACCTACGAGCAGTACTTC.